This TCR beta chain was profiled in a study of blood T cell repertoires in COVID-19. Study summary: The study drew acute and convalescent COVID-19 samples from the United States, Italy and Spain. PBMCs, B-cell-depleted T cells, or T cells were the source of the cDNA or gDNA that made up the material.

Followed longitudinally, the Seattle patients had been enrolled during active infection. Deletions cut 5 bases from V and 8 bases from J, with 18 bases between. Germline lookup yields CDR1 MDHEN and CDR2 SYDVKM. The CDR3 is 14 amino acids. Some clones are missing from TCRdb's copy, which holds only in-frame ones; the method was immunoSEQ multiplex PCR. The sample contains about 270,000 clones, 70% to 85% of which appear only once. The sequencing input was peripheral blood. The source is a human donor with COVID-19, enrolled during active disease. The donor label of this sample is uncertain. This chain uses TRBV28 with TRBJ1-2; TRBD1 might be the D (6 bases). As DNA, the CDR3 is TGTGCCAGCAGTCCTCGATCAGGGGCTCGGGGCTACACCTTC. Translating it yields CASSPRSGARGYTF.